This T cell receptor (beta chain) was recovered during a study of Ad26.COV2.S vaccination and SARS-CoV-2 variants. Study-wide context: The Ad26.COV2.S arm of the COV1001 trial was where the donor was placed. Donor got 5x10^10 or 1x10^11 viral particles of Ad26.COV2.S. Study-wide findings and caveats: Analyses of TCR breadth and depth may have underestimated total T cell responses. Vaccine and placebo groups showed comparable non-spike TCR breadth.

CDR3 length: 12 residues. V gave up 2 bases and J gave up 10 bases, with 10 bases separating them. Germline V lookup: CDR1 SGDLS, CDR2 YYNGEE. This clone was recorded many times. What it binds is not known. Some clones are missing from TCRdb's copy, which holds only in-frame ones; the method was immunoSEQ multiplex PCR. The sample has about 350,000 clones, roughly 81% seen once. The sample's treatment: about 20 received Ad26.COV2.S at low or high dose, single or two shots; several received placebo; per-sample allocation not given. Specimen acquisition occurred on day 63 following the initial vaccine or placebo injection.

The gene calls are TRBV9 and TRBJ2-1; TRBD2 is a possible D gene (5 bases). This sample comprised peripheral blood, obtained in a trial of Ad26.COV2.S vaccine versus placebo. The sequence came from a person between 18 and 65 years old who received the Ad26.COV2.S COVID-19 vaccine or a placebo. The CDR3 coding sequence is TGTGCCAGCAGCGTCGGGAAGGGAGAGCAGTTCTTC. Amino acids: CASSVGKGEQFF.